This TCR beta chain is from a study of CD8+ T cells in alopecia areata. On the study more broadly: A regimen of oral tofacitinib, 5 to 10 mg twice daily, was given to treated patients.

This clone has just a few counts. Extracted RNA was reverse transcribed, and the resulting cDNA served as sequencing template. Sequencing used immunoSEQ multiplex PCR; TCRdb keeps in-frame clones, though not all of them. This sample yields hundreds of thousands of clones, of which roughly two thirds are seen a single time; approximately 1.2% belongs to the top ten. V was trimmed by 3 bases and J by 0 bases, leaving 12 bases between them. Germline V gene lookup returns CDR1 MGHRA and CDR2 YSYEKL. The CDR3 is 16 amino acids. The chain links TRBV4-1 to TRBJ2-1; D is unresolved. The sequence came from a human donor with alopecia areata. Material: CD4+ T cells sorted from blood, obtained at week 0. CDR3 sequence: CASSQIDLFSYNEQFF. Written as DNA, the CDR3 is TGCGCCAGCAGCCAGATAGACCTTTTCTCCTACAATGAGCAGTTCTTC.